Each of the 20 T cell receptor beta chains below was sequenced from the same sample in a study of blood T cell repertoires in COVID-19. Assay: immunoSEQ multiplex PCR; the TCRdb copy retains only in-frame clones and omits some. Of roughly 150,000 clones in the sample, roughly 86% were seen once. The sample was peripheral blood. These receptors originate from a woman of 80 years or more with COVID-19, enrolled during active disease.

Here the CDR3 DNA reads TGTGCCAGCAGTGAATGGCAGAACACTGAAGCTTTCTTT. Residues: CASSEWQNTEAFF. V gene TRBV25-1 combines with J gene TRBJ1-1; no clear D gene. V lost 1 base and J lost 1, with 4 bases in between. Germline V gene lookup returns CDR1 MGHDK and CDR2 SYGVNS. The length of the CDR3 is 13 residues.

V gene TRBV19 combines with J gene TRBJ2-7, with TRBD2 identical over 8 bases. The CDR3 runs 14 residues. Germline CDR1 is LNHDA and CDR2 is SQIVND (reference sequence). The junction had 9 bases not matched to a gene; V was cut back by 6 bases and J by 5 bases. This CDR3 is CASSPQGGRNEQYF. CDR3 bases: TGTGCCAGTAGCCCACAGGGCGGGAGGAACGAGCAGTACTTC.

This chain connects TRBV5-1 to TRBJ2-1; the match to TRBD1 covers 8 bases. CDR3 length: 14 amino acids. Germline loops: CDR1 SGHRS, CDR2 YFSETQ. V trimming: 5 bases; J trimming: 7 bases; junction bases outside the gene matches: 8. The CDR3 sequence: CASSPDRVVNEQFF. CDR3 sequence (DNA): TGCGCCAGCAGTCCGGACAGGGTAGTAAATGAGCAGTTCTTC.

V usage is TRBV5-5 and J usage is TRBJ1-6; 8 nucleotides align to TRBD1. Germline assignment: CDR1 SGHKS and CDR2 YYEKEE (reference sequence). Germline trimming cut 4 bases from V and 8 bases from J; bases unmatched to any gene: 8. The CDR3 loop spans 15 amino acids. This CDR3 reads CASSLWTGLDSPLHF. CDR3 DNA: TGTGCCAGCAGCCTTTGGACAGGGTTGGATTCACCCCTCCACTTT.

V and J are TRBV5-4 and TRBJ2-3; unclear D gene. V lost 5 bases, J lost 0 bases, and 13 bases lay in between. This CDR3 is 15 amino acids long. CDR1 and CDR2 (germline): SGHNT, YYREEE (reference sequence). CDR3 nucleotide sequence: TGTGCCAGCAGGATACAGACCTCTAGCACAGATACGCAGTATTTT. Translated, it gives CASRIQTSSTDTQYF.

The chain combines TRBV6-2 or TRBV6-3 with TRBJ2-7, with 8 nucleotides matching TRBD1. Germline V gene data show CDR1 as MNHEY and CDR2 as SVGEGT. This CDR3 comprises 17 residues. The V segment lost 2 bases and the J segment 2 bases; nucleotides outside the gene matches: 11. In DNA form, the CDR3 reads TGTGCCAGCAGTTACGAACTAGGACAGGGCAGGCCCTACGAGCAGTACTTC. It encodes CASSYELGQGRPYEQYF.

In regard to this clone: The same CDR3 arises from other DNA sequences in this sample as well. The CDR3 loop reads CASSLAGGYNEQFF. The CDR3 DNA reads TGTGCCAGCAGTTTGGCGGGGGGATACAATGAGCAGTTCTTC. The V gene is TRBV6-2 or TRBV6-3, the J gene TRBJ2-1; TRBD2 aligns across 8 bases. The CDR3 has 14 amino acids. Looked up from germline, CDR1 is MNHEY and CDR2 is SVGEGT. V was clipped by 4 bases and J by 4 bases; unmatched bases: 3.

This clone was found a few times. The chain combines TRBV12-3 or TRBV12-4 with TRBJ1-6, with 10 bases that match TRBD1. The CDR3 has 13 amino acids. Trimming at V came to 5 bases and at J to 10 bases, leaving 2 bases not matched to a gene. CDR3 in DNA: TGTGCCAGCAGTACGACAGGGGGCTCACCCCTCCACTTT. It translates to CASSTTGGSPLHF.

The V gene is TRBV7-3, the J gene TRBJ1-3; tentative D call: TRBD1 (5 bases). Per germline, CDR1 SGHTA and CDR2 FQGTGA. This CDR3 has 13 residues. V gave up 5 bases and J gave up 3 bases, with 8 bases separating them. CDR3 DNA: TGTGCCAGCAGCCCGCAGGGTGGAAACACCATATATTTT. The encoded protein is CASSPQGGNTIYF.

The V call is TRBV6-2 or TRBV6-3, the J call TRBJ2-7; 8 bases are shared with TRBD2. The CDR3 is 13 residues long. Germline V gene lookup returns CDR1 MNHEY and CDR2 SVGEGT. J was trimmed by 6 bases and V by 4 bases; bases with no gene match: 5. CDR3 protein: CASSLQRGLEQYF. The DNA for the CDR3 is TGTGCCAGCAGTTTACAGCGGGGGCTCGAGCAGTACTTC.

The CDR3 DNA follows: TGTGCCAGCAGCCTCGACAGGGTTAGGAATGAAAAACTGTTTTTT. This gives the protein CASSLDRVRNEKLFF. The V gene is TRBV7-9, the J gene TRBJ1-4; TRBD1 aligns across 7 bases. The V and J ends lost 5 bases and 5 bases, in that order; junction bases with no gene match: 8. CDR1 and CDR2 from the germline V gene are SEHNR and FQNEAQ (reference sequence). The CDR3 loop spans 15 amino acids.

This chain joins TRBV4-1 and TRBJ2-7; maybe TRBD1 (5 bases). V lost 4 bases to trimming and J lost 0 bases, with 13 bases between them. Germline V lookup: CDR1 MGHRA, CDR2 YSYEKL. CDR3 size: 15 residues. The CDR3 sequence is CASSLRTGSSYEQYF. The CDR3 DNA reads TGCGCCAGCAGCCTACGTACAGGAAGCTCCTACGAGCAGTACTTC.

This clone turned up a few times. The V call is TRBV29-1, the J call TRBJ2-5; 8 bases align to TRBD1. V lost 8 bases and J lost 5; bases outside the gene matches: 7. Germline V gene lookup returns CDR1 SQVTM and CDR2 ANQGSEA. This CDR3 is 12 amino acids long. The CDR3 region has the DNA TGCAGCTTGAGGACAGGGAGGGAGACCCAGTACTTC. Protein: CSLRTGRETQYF.

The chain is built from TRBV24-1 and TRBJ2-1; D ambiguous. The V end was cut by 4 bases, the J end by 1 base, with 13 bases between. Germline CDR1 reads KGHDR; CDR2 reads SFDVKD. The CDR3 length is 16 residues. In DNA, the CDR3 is TGTGCCACCAGTGACCTTGACACTTTATCCTACAATGAGCAGTTCTTC. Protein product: CATSDLDTLSYNEQFF.

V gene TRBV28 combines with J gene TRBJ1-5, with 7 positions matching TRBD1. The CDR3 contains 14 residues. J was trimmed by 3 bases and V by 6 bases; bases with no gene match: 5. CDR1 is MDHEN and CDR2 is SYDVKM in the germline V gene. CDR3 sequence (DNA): TGTGCCAGCAGACCCGACAGGGCCAATCAGCCCCAGCATTTT. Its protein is CASRPDRANQPQHF.

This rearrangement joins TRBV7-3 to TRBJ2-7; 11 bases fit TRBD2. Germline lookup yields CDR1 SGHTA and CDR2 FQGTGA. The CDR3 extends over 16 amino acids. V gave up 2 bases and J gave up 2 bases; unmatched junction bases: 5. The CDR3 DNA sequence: TGTGCCAGCAGCTTACCCGGACTAGCGGGCACCTACGAGCAGTACTTC. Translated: CASSLPGLAGTYEQYF.

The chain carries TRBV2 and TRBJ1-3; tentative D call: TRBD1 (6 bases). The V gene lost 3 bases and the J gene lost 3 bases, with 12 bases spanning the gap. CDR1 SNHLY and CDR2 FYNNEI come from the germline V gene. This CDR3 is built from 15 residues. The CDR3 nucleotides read TGTGCCAGCAGTGACTCCGGGGGGCTTGGAAACACCATATATTTT. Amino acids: CASSDSGGLGNTIYF. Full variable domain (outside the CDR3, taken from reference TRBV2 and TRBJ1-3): EPEVTQTPSHQVTQMGQEVILRCVPISNHLYFYWYRQILGQKVEFLVSFYNNEISEKSEIFDDQFSVERPDGSNFTLKIRSTKLEDSAMYFCASSDSGGLGNTIYFGEGSWLTVV.

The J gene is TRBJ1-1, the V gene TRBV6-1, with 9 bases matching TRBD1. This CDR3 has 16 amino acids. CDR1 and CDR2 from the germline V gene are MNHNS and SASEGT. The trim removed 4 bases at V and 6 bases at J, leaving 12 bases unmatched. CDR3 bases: TGTGCCAGCAGTGCATCCATAGGACAGGGGTTTCCTGAAGCTTTCTTT. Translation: CASSASIGQGFPEAFF.

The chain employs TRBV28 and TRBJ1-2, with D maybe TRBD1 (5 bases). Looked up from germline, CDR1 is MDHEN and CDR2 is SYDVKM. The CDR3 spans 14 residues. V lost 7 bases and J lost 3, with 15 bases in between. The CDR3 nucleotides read TGTGCCAGCAATGGAAGGGGATGGCACTATGGCTACACCTTC. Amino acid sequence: CASNGRGWHYGYTF.

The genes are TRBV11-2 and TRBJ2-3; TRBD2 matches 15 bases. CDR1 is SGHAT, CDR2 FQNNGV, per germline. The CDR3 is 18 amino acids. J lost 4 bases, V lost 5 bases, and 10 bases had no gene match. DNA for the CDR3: TGTGCCAGCAGCACCTGGACTAGCGGGGGGGCAAGGCCAGATACGCAGTATTTT. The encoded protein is CASSTWTSGGARPDTQYF.